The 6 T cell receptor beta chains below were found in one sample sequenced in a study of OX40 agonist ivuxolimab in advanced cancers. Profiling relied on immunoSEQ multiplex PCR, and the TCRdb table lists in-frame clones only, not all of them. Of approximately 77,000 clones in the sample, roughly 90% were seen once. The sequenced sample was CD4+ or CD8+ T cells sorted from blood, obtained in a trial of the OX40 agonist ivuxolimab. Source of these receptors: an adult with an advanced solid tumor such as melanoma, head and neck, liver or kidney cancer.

The CDR3 reads CASSPRVAGAQETQYF. Written as DNA, the CDR3 is TGTGCCAGCAGCCCCCGGGTAGCGGGAGCTCAAGAGACCCAGTACTTC. This chain joins TRBV7-9 and TRBJ2-5, with 9 bases aligning to TRBD2. Per the germline V gene, CDR1 is SEHNR and CDR2 is FQNEAQ (reference sequence). The ends lost 5 bases at V and 2 bases at J; junction bases unmatched: 9. The CDR3 sequence is 16 residues long.

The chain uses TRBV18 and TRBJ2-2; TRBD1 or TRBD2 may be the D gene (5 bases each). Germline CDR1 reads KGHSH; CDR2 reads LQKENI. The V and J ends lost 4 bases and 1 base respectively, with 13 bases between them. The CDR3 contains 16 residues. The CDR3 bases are TGTGCCAGCTCACTTTCCGGGACGGTGAACACCGGGGAGCTGTTTTTT. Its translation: CASSLSGTVNTGELFF.

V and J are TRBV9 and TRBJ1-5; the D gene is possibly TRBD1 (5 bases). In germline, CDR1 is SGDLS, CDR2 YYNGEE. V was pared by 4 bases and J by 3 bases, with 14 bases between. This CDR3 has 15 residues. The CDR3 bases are TGTGCCAGCAGCTCAGGGCCGGAGTACAATCAGCCCCAGCATTTT. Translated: CASSSGPEYNQPQHF.

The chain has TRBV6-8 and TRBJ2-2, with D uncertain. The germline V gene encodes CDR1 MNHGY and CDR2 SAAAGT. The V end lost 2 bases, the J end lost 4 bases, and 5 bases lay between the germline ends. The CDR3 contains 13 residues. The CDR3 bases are TGTGCCAGCAGTTACGCGAGCACCGGGGAGCTGTTTTTT. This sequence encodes CASSYASTGELFF.

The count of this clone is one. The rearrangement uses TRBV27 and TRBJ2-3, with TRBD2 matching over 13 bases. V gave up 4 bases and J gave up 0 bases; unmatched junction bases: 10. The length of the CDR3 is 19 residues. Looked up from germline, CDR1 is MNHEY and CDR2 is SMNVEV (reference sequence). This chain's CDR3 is CASSSPSRTSGSSTDTQYF. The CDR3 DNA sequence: TGTGCCAGCAGTTCCCCATCTCGGACTAGCGGGAGTAGCACAGATACGCAGTATTTT.

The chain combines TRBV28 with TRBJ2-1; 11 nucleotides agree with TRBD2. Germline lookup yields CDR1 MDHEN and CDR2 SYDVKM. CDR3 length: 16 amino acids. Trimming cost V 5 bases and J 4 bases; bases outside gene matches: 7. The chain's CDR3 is CASSHLAGGSYNEQFF. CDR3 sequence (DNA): TGTGCCAGCAGTCATCTAGCGGGAGGATCTTACAATGAGCAGTTCTTC.